These T cell receptor beta chains were read from a single sample in a study of blood T cell repertoires in COVID-19. Method: immunoSEQ multiplex PCR; TCRdb's copy keeps in-frame clones and lacks some. The table has under 350,000 clones, around 89% seen once. Material: peripheral blood. Source of these receptors: a man in his forties or fifties with acute or convalescent COVID-19. Both conserved end residues are part of each CDR3. Each record gives: D gene, clone size, V gene, J gene, CDR3 protein, CDR3 DNA. D genes are given only for firm matches. Some rows have no size entry. The others give once, few or many, or a class for an expanded clone.

NA	once	TRBV5-1	TRBJ1-2	CASSLGTSEDYGYTF	TGCGCCAGCAGCTTGGGCACAAGTGAGGACTATGGCTACACCTTC
TRBD1	NA	TRBV18	TRBJ1-4	CASSPPGQSNEKLFF	TGTGCCAGCTCTCCACCGGGACAGTCTAATGAAAAACTGTTTTTT
TRBD1	few	TRBV2	TRBJ1-6	CASSDRGDSPLHF	TGTGCCAGCAGTGACAGGGGGGATTCACCCCTCCACTTT
NA	NA	TRBV2	TRBJ2-3	CASTERTYARMQYF	TGTGCCAGCACCGAGAGGACTTACGCAAGAATGCAGTATTTT
NA	NA	TRBV7-2	TRBJ1-2	CASGYRDSPYGYTF	TGTGCCAGCGGATACCGGGACTCCCCCTATGGCTACACCTTC
NA	once	TRBV5-6	TRBJ2-4	CASSPGSKNIQYF	TGTGCCAGCAGCCCCGGGAGCAAAAACATTCAGTACTTC
NA	once	TRBV5-1	TRBJ2-1	CASSYLSGVYNEQFF	TGCGCCAGCAGTTACCTCTCCGGGGTCTACAATGAGCAGTTCTTC
NA	NA	TRBV25-1	TRBJ2-3	CASSEYTRGPTDTQYF	TGTGCCAGCAGTGAATATACCCGGGGTCCGACAGATACGCAGTATTTT
NA	NA	TRBV9	TRBJ2-1	CASSFEMGSNEQFF	TGTGCCAGCAGTTTTGAAATGGGCTCGAATGAGCAGTTCTTC
NA	NA	TRBV4-1	TRBJ2-7	CASSQAAEQYF	TGCGCCAGCAGCCAGGCTGCCGAGCAGTACTTC
TRBD2	NA	TRBV5-5	TRBJ2-1	CASSLVAGGIYNEQFF	TGTGCCAGCAGCTTGGTAGCGGGGGGTATTTACAATGAGCAGTTCTTC
TRBD1	NA	TRBV7-2	TRBJ2-7	CATLDRAYEQYF	TGTGCCACCCTGGACAGGGCCTACGAGCAGTACTTC
NA	NA	TRBV2	TRBJ1-3	CASRTQGFGNTIYF	TGTGCCAGCAGAACACAGGGTTTTGGAAACACCATATATTTT
TRBD2	NA	TRBV5-1	TRBJ2-3	CASSLVPLAGGTDTQYF	TGCGCCAGCAGCTTGGTCCCATTAGCGGGGGGCACAGATACGCAGTATTTT
TRBD1	NA	TRBV4-1	TRBJ2-1	CASSRVVPGQGVNEQFF	TGCGCCAGCAGCCGAGTAGTCCCGGGACAGGGTGTTAATGAGCAGTTCTTC
TRBD1	NA	TRBV30	TRBJ1-2	CAWSPQGAYGYTF	TGTGCCTGGAGTCCCCAGGGGGCCTATGGCTACACCTTC
TRBD1	NA	TRBV5-4	TRBJ1-1	CASTPRQGLWNTEAFF	TGTGCCAGCACCCCCAGACAGGGGCTGTGGAACACTGAAGCTTTCTTT
NA	NA	TRBV7-3	TRBJ2-3	CASSFSLTDTQYF	TGTGCCAGCAGCTTCTCACTCACAGATACGCAGTATTTT
NA	NA	TRBV19	TRBJ1-4	CASSRGKEVEKLFF	TGTGCCAGTAGTAGAGGGAAGGAAGTCGAAAAACTGTTTTTT
NA	NA	TRBV19	TRBJ2-7	CASSIEGDEQYF	TGTGCCAGTAGTATAGAAGGGGACGAGCAGTACTTC
NA	NA	TRBV7-2	TRBJ2-7	CASSLGTAYSYEQYF	TGTGCCAGCAGCTTAGGGACAGCCTATTCCTACGAGCAGTACTTC
NA	NA	TRBV5-4	TRBJ2-3	CASSPYTDTQYF	TGTGCCAGCAGCCCCTACACAGATACGCAGTATTTT
TRBD1	NA	TRBV7-3	TRBJ2-1	CASSSDRGTYNEQFF	TGTGCCAGCAGCTCGGACAGGGGCACCTACAATGAGCAGTTCTTC
TRBD1	few	TRBV5-1	TRBJ2-7	CASSRDSLHEQYF	TGCGCCAGCAGCAGGGACAGCCTCCACGAGCAGTACTTC
TRBD2	once	TRBV5-1	TRBJ2-3	CASSPPGLATDTQYF	TGCGCCAGCAGTCCCCCGGGACTAGCCACAGATACGCAGTATTTT
NA	NA	TRBV24-1	TRBJ2-3	CATSDSGGGGDTQYF	TGTGCCACCAGTGATTCGGGGGGCGGTGGAGATACGCAGTATTTT